Described below is a single TCR beta chain sequence and its context. This clone was picked up many times. Its antigen is still unknown. Base qualities are not recorded, but no much larger clone differs from it by a single base. This record comes from a study of metastatic and nonmetastatic thyroid tumors (dated by TCRdb to the early 2020s). Study-level background: Repertoires from peripheral blood and from tumor or nodule tissue samples of malignant and benign thyroid patients were compared.

The library was obtained by PCR. Sequencing instrument: Illumina HiSeq 4000. High-throughput sequencing was used to profile the TCR beta-chain CDR3 region of every patient. Per the authors' processing: A classifier to discriminate distant-metastatic papillary thyroid cancer patients was built from CDR3 differences across clinicopathological groups. The Shannon index was used to measure repertoire diversity, and the Morisita-Horn index was used to measure how similar tumor and blood repertoires were. TCRdb trimmed the raw reads at Q25, called clones with MiXCR and kept productive beta chains. In this record, the V and J calls reflect TCRdb's handling and not the investigators' own analysis. The sample table shows tens of thousands of clones, and about 4% are seen once. 20% to 25% of the sample is taken by the ten largest. None of the patients had been given any treatment before thyroid surgery. Using T-cell receptor beta sequencing, the researchers looked back retrospectively at clinical samples from patients, gathered between about 2012 and 2019.

Including cysteine and phenylalanine, the CDR3 has 13 amino acids. CDR3 DNA is the only sequence kept; it has 39 bases, read in frame from the first base. CDR1 and CDR2 are read off the germline V gene (reference sequence) as DFQATT and SNEGSKA. V trim: 2 bases; J trim: 4 bases; unmatched bases: 2. General study outcomes and caveats: In both blood and tumor samples, TCR beta diversity was reported to be significantly higher in malignant tumors than in benign nodules.

Sample: blood. The receptor's source is a female donor with papillary thyroid cancer or a benign thyroid nodule (not recorded which). Some clones in this sample may be carry-over from other donors' samples. The chain uses TRBV20-1 and TRBJ1-3; TRBD1 matches 7 bases in the middle. CDR3 reads: CSARLTGGNTIYF. The sequenced DNA is TGCAGTGCTAGACTGACAGGGGGAAACACCATATATTTT.